The entry below gives a single T cell receptor (beta chain) sequence along with its context. This entry is derived from a study of Graves' ophthalmopathy and Graves' hyperthyroidism. Trimming cost V 0 bases and J 10 bases; bases outside gene matches: 14. Germline V gene sequence: CDR1 DFQATT, CDR2 SNEGSKA (reference sequence). CDR3 size: 16 residues. Diagnosis used clinical symptoms, serum thyroxine, TRAb, thyroid ultrasound and orbital computed tomography. Researchers took RNA transcripts and amplified TCR beta CDR3 regions from them. HTBI primers were employed in first-round RT-PCR, then a second-round multiplex PCR followed. MiXCR, applied by TCRdb to the multiplex PCR reads, yields one record per CDR3 protein. The repertoire holds over a million distinct CDR3 sequences, with about 38% as singletons.

Sequencing was done on a sample of peripheral blood or thyroid tissue (not recorded which). The TCR was taken from an adult man with Graves' hyperthyroidism. This chain uses TRBV20-1 with TRBJ2-7, with 11 bases that match TRBD2. The CDR3 nucleotides read TGCAGTGCTAGAGATCCTGGGGGACTAGCGGACCAGTCCCAGTACTTC. This encodes CSARDPGGLADQSQYF.